This TCR beta chain comes out of a study of early T cells in non-severe SARS-CoV-2 infection (dated by TCRdb to the early 2020s). Background on the whole study: Because TCR sequencing was done on bulk RNA from unsorted whole blood, the alpha and beta chains could not be paired.

Library prep was done by 5' RACE. Sequencer: NextSeq 500. Unique molecular identifiers were attached to individual cDNA molecules in the TCR library protocol so that sequencing error and PCR bias could be corrected. Both TCR alpha and beta chains were sequenced, and tight co-correlation was observed between alpha and beta sequence abundances in each sample. As for the authors' bioinformatics: Decombinator V4 was used to perform V gene, J gene and CDR3 annotation of TCR sequences. TCRs were defined as expanded if a significant change between any two time points was detected under a Poisson model with p below 0.0001. TCR abundances were normalised to the total number of TCRs sequenced per sample and expressed as counts per million. VDJdb, accessed on 1 November 2021, was searched for TCRs annotated for CMV, EBV and SARS-CoV-2, and TCRs annotated for more than one antigen were excluded. The raw public reads went through TCRdb reprocessing: fastp at Q25, MiXCR clone calling, in-frame beta chains kept. Under each unique CDR3 protein, matching rows form one entry showing the most common genes and DNA. The V and J calls, along with clone size, are taken from TCRdb and not from the paper's own processing. A total of around 59,000 distinct CDR3 sequences appear in this sample, over 10% of them only once. Jointly, the top ten make up around 3.8% of the sample.

A case-control design nested within a healthcare worker cohort in London, UK, was used, with weekly nasopharyngeal swab PCR tests and blood sampling performed. Healthcare workers were recruited during the week of the UK lockdown, between 23 and 31 March 2020, and followed weekly for up to roughly 15 weeks. Results the study describes overall, beyond this receptor: VDJdb matching was skewed toward anti-spike CD8 responses, so virus-specific expansions were likely underestimated and private and CD4 specificities were missed.

As regards this clonotype: This clone's antigen is unknown. This may be a read error: a much more frequent sequence differs by one nucleotide.

Sequenced: whole blood. This TCR derives from an adult who was a healthcare worker with PCR-confirmed SARS-CoV-2 infection or an uninfected control (not recorded which).

The DNA sequence is TGTGCCAGCAGTCTGAGGGGGACCGGGGAGCTGTTTTTT. Its coded protein is CASSLRGTGELFF. The rearrangement combines TRBV12-3 or TRBV12-4 with TRBJ2-2; the D gene is perhaps TRBD1, on 6 matching bases. V was cut back by 5 bases and J by 5 bases, leaving a gap of 9 bases between them. The CDR3 covers 13 residues, taking in both the cysteine and the phenylalanine. Here the CDR3 DNA is all that survives: 39 bases in frame from base 1.